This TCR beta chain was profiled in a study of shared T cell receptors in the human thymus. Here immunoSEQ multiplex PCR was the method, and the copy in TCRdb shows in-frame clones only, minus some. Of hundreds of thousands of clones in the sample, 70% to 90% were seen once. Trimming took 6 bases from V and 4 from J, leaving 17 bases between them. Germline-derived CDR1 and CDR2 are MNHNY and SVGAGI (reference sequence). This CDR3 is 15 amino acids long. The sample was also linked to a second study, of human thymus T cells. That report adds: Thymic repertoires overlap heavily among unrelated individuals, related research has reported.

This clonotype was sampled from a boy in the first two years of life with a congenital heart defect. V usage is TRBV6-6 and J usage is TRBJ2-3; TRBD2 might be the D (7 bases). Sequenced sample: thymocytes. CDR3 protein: CASSRRRGLPDTQYF. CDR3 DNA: TGTGCCAGCAGCCGACGGCGGGGGCTGCCAGATACGCAGTATTTT.